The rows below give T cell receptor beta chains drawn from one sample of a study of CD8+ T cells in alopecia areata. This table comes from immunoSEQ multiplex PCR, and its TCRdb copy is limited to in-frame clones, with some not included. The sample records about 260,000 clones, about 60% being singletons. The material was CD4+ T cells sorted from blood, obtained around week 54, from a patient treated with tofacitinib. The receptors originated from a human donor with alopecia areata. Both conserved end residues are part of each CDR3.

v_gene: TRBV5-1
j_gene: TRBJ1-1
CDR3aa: CASSLTGLDTEAFF

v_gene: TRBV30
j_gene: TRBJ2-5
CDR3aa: CACRSIETQYF

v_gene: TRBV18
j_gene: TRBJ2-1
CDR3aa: CASSHRHPRVSSSYNEQFF

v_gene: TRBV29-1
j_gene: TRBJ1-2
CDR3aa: CSVGNRVNYGYTF

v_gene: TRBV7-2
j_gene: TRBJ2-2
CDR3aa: CASSLAVGGTGELFF

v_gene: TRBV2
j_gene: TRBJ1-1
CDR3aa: CASLLPGRIAPEAFF

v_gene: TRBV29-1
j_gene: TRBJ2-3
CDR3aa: CSVGYSGTGGWGTDTQYF

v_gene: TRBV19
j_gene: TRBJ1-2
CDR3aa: CASSRGTVNYGYTF

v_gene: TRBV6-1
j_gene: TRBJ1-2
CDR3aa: CASSEIYDSGGGYTF

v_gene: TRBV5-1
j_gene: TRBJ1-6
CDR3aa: CASSLEPAGRNSPLHF

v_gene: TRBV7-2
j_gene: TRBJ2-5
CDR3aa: CASSPAELASIETQYF

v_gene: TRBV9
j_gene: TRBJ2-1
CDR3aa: CASSVMTYNEQFF

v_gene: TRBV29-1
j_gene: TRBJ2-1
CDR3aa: CSVEALNEQFF

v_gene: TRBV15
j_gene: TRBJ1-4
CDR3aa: CATSRGDIGKLFF

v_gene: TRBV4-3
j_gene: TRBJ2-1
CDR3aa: CASSQDNNEQFF

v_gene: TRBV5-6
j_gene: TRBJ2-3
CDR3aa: CASSLWPTAQDTQYF

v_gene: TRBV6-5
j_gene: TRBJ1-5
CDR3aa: CASRKDRGQDQPQHF

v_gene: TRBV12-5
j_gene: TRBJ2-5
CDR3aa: CASGLTGAETQYF

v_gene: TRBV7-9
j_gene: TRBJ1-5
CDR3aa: CASSSEGGGNQPQHF

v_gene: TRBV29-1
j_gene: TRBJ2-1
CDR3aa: CSVGGLAALGEQFF

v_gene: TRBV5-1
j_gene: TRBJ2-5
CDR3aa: CASSLGGVPQETQYF

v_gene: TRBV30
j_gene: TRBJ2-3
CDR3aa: CAWRPADTQYF

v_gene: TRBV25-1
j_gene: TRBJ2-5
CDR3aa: CATRGEVETQYF

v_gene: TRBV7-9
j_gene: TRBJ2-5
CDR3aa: CASSTGYGKTQYF

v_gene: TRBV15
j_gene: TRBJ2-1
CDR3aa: CATSRDSSSYNEQFF

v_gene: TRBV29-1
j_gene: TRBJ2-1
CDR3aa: CSVELPPGYNEQFF

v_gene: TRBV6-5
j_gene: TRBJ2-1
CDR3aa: CASSYYRTLGDEQFF

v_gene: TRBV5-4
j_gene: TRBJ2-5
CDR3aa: CASSSTGGETQYF

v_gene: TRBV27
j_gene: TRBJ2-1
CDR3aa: CASSPRTGNEQFF

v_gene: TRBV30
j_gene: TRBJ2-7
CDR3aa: CAWSIQGHEQYF

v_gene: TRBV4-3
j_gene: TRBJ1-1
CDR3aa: CASSQEELITEAFF

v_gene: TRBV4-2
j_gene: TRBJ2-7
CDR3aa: CASSPGDKTYEQYF

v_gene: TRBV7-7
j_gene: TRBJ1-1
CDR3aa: CASSLDRDTEAFF

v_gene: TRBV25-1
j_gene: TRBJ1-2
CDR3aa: CASSSSKGGYTF

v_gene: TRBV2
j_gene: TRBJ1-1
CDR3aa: CASSDYGATEAFF

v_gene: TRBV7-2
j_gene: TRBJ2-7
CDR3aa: CASSLVLLGNYEQYF

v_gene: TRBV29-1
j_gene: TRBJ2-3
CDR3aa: CSAGRGASTDTQYF

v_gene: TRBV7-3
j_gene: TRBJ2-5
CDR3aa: CASSLGFQETQYF

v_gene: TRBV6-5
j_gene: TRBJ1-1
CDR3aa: CASSLDRVKTEAFF

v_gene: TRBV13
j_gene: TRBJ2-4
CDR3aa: CASSFALGVLLAKNIQYF

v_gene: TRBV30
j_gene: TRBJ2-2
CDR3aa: CAWFGFKGLTGELFF

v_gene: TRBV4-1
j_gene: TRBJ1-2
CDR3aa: CASSHVFRQGGNYGYTF

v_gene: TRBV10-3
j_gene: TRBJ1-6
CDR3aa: CAIGGDRYNSPLHF

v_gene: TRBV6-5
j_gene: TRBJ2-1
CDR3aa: CASSTDRGPYNEQFF

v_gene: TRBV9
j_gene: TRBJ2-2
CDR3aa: CASSPFRGVGGELFF

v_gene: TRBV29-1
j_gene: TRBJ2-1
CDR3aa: CSVVAGGRSYNEQFF

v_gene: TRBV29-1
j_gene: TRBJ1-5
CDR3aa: CSVKEGVFGGTQHF

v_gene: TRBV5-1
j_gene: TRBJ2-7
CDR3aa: CASNLRPEPTEQYF

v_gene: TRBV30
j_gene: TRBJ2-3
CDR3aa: CAWELLGVDTQYF

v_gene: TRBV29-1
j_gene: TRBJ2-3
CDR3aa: CSYSRGRADTQYF